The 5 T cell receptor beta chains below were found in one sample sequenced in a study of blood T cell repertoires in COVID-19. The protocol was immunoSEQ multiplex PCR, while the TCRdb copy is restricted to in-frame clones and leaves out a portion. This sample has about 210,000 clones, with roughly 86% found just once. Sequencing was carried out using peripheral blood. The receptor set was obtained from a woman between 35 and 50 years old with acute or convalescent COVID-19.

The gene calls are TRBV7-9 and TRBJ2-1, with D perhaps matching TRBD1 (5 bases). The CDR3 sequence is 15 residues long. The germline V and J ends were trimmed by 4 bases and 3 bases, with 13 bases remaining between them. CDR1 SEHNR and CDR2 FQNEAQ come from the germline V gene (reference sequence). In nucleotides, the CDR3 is TGTGCCAGCAGCTACGGGCAGGGTAGCTACAATGAGCAGTTCTTC. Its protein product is CASSYGQGSYNEQFF.

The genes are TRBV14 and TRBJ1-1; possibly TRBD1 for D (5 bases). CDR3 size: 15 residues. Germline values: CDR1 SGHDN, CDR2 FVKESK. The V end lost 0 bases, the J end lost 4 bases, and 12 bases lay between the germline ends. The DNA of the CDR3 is TGTGCCAGCAGCCAAGATGGATTGGGGGGCACTGAAGCTTTCTTT. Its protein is CASSQDGLGGTEAFF.

The CDR3 spells CASSQEQSNSPLHF. The CDR3, as DNA: TGCGCCAGCAGCCAAGAACAGAGTAATTCACCCCTCCACTTT. The chain combines TRBV4-1 with TRBJ1-6; no firm D call. Germline lookup yields CDR1 MGHRA and CDR2 YSYEKL. Between the trimmed V and J ends, which lost 0 bases and 6 bases, there was a span of 6 bases. The CDR3 spans 14 residues.

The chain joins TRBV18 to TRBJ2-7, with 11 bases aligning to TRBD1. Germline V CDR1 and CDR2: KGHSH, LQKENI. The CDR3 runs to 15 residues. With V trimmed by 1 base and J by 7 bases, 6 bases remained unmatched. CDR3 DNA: TGTGCCAGCTCACCACGCGGACAGGGGGCCAGGGAGCAGTACTTC. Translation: CASSPRGQGAREQYF.

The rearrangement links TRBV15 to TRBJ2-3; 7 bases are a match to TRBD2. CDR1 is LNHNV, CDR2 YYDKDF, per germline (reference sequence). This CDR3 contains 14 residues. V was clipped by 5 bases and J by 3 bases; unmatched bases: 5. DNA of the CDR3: TGTGCCACCAGCCGGGACTATCAGACAGATACGCAGTATTTT. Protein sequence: CATSRDYQTDTQYF.